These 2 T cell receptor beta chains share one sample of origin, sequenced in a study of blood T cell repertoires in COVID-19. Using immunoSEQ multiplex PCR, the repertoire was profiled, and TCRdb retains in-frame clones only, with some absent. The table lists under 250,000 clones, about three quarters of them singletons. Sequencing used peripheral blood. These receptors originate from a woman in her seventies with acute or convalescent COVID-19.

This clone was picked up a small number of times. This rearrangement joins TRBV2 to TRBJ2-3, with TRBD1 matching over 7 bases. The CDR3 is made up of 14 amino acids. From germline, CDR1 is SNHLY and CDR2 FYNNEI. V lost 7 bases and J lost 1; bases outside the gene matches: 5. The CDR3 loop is CASNPDRGTDTQYF. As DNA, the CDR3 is TGTGCCAGCAATCCCGACAGGGGCACAGATACGCAGTATTTT.

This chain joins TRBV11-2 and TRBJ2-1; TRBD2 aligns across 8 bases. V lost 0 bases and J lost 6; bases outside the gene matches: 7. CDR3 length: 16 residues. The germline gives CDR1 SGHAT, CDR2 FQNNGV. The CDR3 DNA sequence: TGTGCCAGCAGCTTAGAACTCGGGAGGGTCGGCAATGAGCAGTTCTTC. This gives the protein CASSLELGRVGNEQFF.